Included here is one T cell receptor beta chain sequence, with context. The antigen is not known. One end of the junction is discordant with germline, which a read error may explain. These data belong to a study of cytomegalovirus exposure and HLA in healthy donors. Across the study: The same platform was used for the 120 validation repertoires and the approximately 670 first-cohort repertoires, a later analysis reported.

Libraries were prepared by immunoSEQ multiplex PCR; TCRdb keeps only in-frame clonotypes and omits some of them. This sample yields 150,000 to 200,000 clones, of which over 65% are seen a single time; about 7% belongs to the top ten. Study-level points and caveats: In a later analysis, first-cohort TCR clusters were found to tend to co-occur in the approximately 110 validation repertoires.

The receptor's source is a young man in good health and CMV-seropositive. The source material was PBMCs.

The CDR3 loop is CASSFTGTSNNGELFF. The CDR3, as DNA: TGCGCCAGCAGCTTCACCGGGACTAGTAACAACGGGGAGCTGTTTTTT. V usage is TRBV5-1 and J usage is TRBJ2-2; 8 bases agree with TRBD2. Germline V gives CDR1 SGHRS, CDR2 YFSETQ. CDR3 length: 16 amino acids. Drawing the rest from reference TRBV5-1 and TRBJ2-2, the complete variable domain is KAGVTQTPRYLIKTRGQQVTLSCSPISGHRSVSWYQQTPGQGLQFLFEYFSETQRNKGNFPGRFSGRQFSNSRSEMNVSTLELGDSALYLCASSFTGTSNNGELFFGEGSRLTVL.